What follows are 27 T cell receptor beta chains derived from one specimen sequenced in a study of blood T cell repertoires in COVID-19. Generated by immunoSEQ multiplex PCR, the TCRdb table keeps only in-frame clones and is missing some. The table has 250,000 to 350,000 clones, 89% seen once; the top ten hold approximately 12%. Sequenced: peripheral blood. These receptors all stem from a woman aged 60 to 75 with acute or convalescent COVID-19.

The chain combines TRBV2 with TRBJ1-1; the match to TRBD1 covers 7 bases. This CDR3 contains 15 residues. The germline CDR1 and CDR2 sequences are SNHLY and FYNNEI. The V gene end was trimmed by 5 bases and the J gene end by 3 bases; junction bases not matched to a gene: 9. CDR3 sequence (DNA): TGTGCCAGCAGTTTGGGAAACGGACAGGACACTGAAGCTTTCTTT. It is translated as CASSLGNGQDTEAFF.

This chain joins TRBV5-6 and TRBJ1-2, with D uncertain. Germline CDR1 and CDR2: SGHDT and YYEEEE. V was cut by 1 base and J by 1 base, with 8 bases left in between. The CDR3 is 14 residues long. The CDR3 reads CASSLWQVNYGYTF. The CDR3 DNA reads as TGTGCCAGCAGCTTGTGGCAGGTTAACTATGGCTACACCTTC.

V and J are TRBV28 and TRBJ2-7, with TRBD1 identical over 10 bases. The CDR3 spans 14 residues. V lost 6 bases and J lost 4; bases outside the gene matches: 6. Germline V lookup: CDR1 MDHEN, CDR2 SYDVKM. CDR3 DNA: TGTGCCAGCAGCCTCTGGACAGGGGGATACGAGCAGTACTTC. As protein: CASSLWTGGYEQYF. The whole variable domain, remainder taken from reference TRBV28 and TRBJ2-7, is DVKVTQSSRYLVKRTGEKVFLECVQDMDHENMFWYRQDPGLGLRLIYFSYDVKMKEKGDIPEGYSVSREKKERFSLILESASTNQTSMYLCASSLWTGGYEQYFGPGTRLTVT.

The V gene is TRBV2, the J gene TRBJ2-2; unclear D gene. The V and J ends lost 6 bases and 7 bases respectively, with 12 bases between them. Germline CDR1 and CDR2: SNHLY and FYNNEI. The CDR3 sequence is 13 residues long. Here the CDR3 reads CASRLAFDGELFF. The CDR3, as DNA: TGTGCCAGCAGATTGGCATTTGACGGGGAGCTGTTTTTT.

J is TRBJ2-5 and V is TRBV9; possible D gene TRBD1, 6 bases. The germline V gene encodes CDR1 SGDLS and CDR2 YYNGEE. The CDR3 totals 15 residues. With 2 bases removed from V and 4 bases from J, the gap between germline ends came to 15 bases. In DNA, the CDR3 is TGTGCCAGCAGCGTTTGGGGGCAGATGGGAGAGACCCAGTACTTC. Translated, it gives CASSVWGQMGETQYF.

The genes are TRBV28 and TRBJ1-1; 8 bases fit TRBD1. The CDR3 sequence is 14 residues long. V shed 6 bases, J shed 6 bases, and the junction held 9 bases outside the gene matches. Germline V gene data show CDR1 as MDHEN and CDR2 as SYDVKM. The CDR3 here is CASSLQGGKAEAFF. The CDR3 region has the DNA TGTGCCAGCAGCTTACAGGGGGGCAAGGCTGAAGCTTTCTTT. The full variable domain, its missing parts supplied by reference TRBV28 and TRBJ1-1, is DVKVTQSSRYLVKRTGEKVFLECVQDMDHENMFWYRQDPGLGLRLIYFSYDVKMKEKGDIPEGYSVSREKKERFSLILESASTNQTSMYLCASSLQGGKAEAFFGQGTRLTVV.

This chain connects TRBV2 to TRBJ2-7; TRBD1 is a possible D gene (6 bases). Germline CDR1 is SNHLY and CDR2 is FYNNEI. The CDR3 consists of 15 residues. The V end lost 2 bases, the J end lost 6 bases, and 17 bases lay between the germline ends. The chain's CDR3 is CASSESVAGVGEQYF. CDR3 bases: TGTGCCAGCAGTGAAAGTGTCGCAGGGGTCGGCGAGCAGTACTTC.

This clone has only a few counts. The chain joins TRBV4-1 to TRBJ1-1, with TRBD1 matching over 7 bases. The CDR3 length is 15 residues. Unmatched junction bases numbered 8, after V lost 4 bases and J lost 3 bases. CDR1 and CDR2 (germline): MGHRA, YSYEKL. DNA of the CDR3: TGCGCCAGCAGCCTTGCAGGGGGTGGTGACACTGAAGCTTTCTTT. This translates into CASSLAGGGDTEAFF.

V gene TRBV5-4 combines with J gene TRBJ1-6, with a weak D call TRBD1 (6 bases). Trimming shortened V by 4 bases and J by 7 bases, and 12 bases separated the two germline ends. CDR1 and CDR2 from the germline V gene are SGHNT and YYREEE (reference sequence). This CDR3 region has 14 residues. Written as DNA, the CDR3 is TGTGCCAGCAGCGGGACAAGCGGAAATTCACCCCTCCACTTT. The encoded protein is CASSGTSGNSPLHF.

The J gene is TRBJ1-1, the V gene TRBV2, with D tentatively TRBD1 (6 bases). The CDR3 has 13 amino acids. V lost 6 bases and J 7 bases, leaving 15 bases between the germline ends. CDR1 and CDR2 (germline): SNHLY, FYNNEI. CDR3 region: CASRLGGEVEAFF. The CDR3 DNA follows: TGTGCCAGCAGGTTAGGGGGGGAAGTTGAAGCTTTCTTT.

The chain uses TRBV5-1 and TRBJ1-4, with 7 bases matching TRBD1. Losses at the gene ends were 5 bases for V and 3 bases for J; bases not matched to a gene: 7. The CDR3 is made up of 15 amino acids. The germline V gene encodes CDR1 SGHRS and CDR2 YFSETQ. The CDR3 loop is CASSSTGTANEKLFF. CDR3 sequence (DNA): TGCGCCAGCAGTTCGACCGGGACAGCTAATGAAAAACTGTTTTTT.

This clone was recorded only once. This chain uses TRBV6-2 or TRBV6-3 with TRBJ2-7, with TRBD2 as a possible D gene (7 bases). V was clipped by 7 bases and J by 0 bases, with 16 bases between them. Germline-derived CDR1 and CDR2 are MNHEY and SVGEGT. This CDR3 spans 15 amino acids. In DNA form, the CDR3 reads TGTGCCAGCACCCCACGCGGGGGCACCTCCTACGAGCAGTACTTC. Its protein product is CASTPRGGTSYEQYF.

The rearrangement uses TRBV11-3 and TRBJ2-2; possible D gene TRBD2, 6 bases. Trimming removed 1 base at V and 0 bases at J, with 12 bases between. CDR1 is SGHNT and CDR2 is YENEEA in the germline V gene. The CDR3 extends over 17 amino acids. CDR3 DNA sequence: TGTGCCAGCAGCTTAGTGGCAGGGAGGTCGAACACCGGGGAGCTGTTTTTT. Amino acids: CASSLVAGRSNTGELFF.

This clone has just one count. The chain's CDR3 is CASSLAGSNTGELFF. The CDR3 DNA follows: TGTGCCAGCAGCTTGGCGGGTTCGAACACCGGGGAGCTGTTTTTT. This chain uses TRBV5-6 with TRBJ2-2; D unclear. Germline CDR1 and CDR2: SGHDT and YYEEEE. Trimming cost V 0 bases and J 0 bases, with 6 bases left between them. This CDR3 has 15 amino acids.

This rearrangement joins TRBV19 to TRBJ2-6; D ambiguous. Germline V lookup: CDR1 LNHDA, CDR2 SQIVND (reference sequence). The CDR3 runs to 14 residues. V lost 5 bases to trimming and J lost 0 bases, with 5 bases between them. The CDR3 nucleotides are TGTGCCAGTAGTCAGTCCTCTGGGGCCAACGTCCTGACTTTC. Residues: CASSQSSGANVLTF.

V usage is TRBV28 and J usage is TRBJ2-7; 7 bases fit TRBD1. CDR1 and CDR2 from the germline V gene are MDHEN and SYDVKM. The CDR3 runs to 14 residues. V shed 4 bases and J 5 bases; nucleotides not matched to a gene: 8. Here the CDR3 reads CASSSSGTAHEQYF. The DNA for the CDR3 is TGTGCCAGCAGTTCCTCCGGGACAGCCCACGAGCAGTACTTC.

V usage is TRBV7-9 and J usage is TRBJ2-1; no firm D call. V gave up 5 bases and J gave up 10 bases, with 12 bases separating them. The CDR3 loop spans 12 amino acids. Germline assignment: CDR1 SEHNR and CDR2 FQNEAQ (reference sequence). This CDR3 reads CASSGDSSEQFF. The CDR3 DNA reads TGTGCCAGCAGCGGTGACTCGAGCGAGCAGTTCTTC.

This clone was counted a single time. The J gene is TRBJ2-1, the V gene TRBV28; D perhaps matches TRBD2 (6 bases). This CDR3 has 14 amino acids. V was pared by 8 bases and J by 1 base, with 12 bases between. Germline-derived CDR1 and CDR2 are MDHEN and SYDVKM. The CDR3 is CASWSGVSYNEQFF. CDR3 in DNA: TGTGCCAGCTGGTCGGGAGTATCCTACAATGAGCAGTTCTTC. The full variable domain, completed using reference TRBV28 and TRBJ2-1, is DVKVTQSSRYLVKRTGEKVFLECVQDMDHENMFWYRQDPGLGLRLIYFSYDVKMKEKGDIPEGYSVSREKKERFSLILESASTNQTSMYLCASWSGVSYNEQFFGPGTRLTVL.

The rearrangement joins TRBV5-1 to TRBJ2-1; D might be TRBD1 (6 bases). CDR1 SGHRS and CDR2 YFSETQ come from the germline V gene. This CDR3 is built from 15 residues. The V end was cut by 3 bases, the J end by 3 bases, with 13 bases between. In nucleotides, the CDR3 is TGCGCCAGCAGCTACAGGGTAGGCCTCTACAATGAGCAGTTCTTC. It codes for CASSYRVGLYNEQFF.

The gene calls are TRBV7-9 and TRBJ1-5; no clear D gene. Trimming left V 0 bases short and J 5 bases short, with 8 bases between. CDR1 is SEHNR and CDR2 is FQNEAQ in the germline V gene (reference sequence). The length of the CDR3 is 14 residues. CDR3 residues: CASSLARGDQPQHF. The CDR3 nucleotides read TGTGCCAGCAGCTTAGCTCGGGGTGATCAGCCCCAGCATTTT. The full variable domain, its missing parts supplied by reference TRBV7-9 and TRBJ1-5, is DTGVSQNPRHKITKRGQNVTFRCDPISEHNRLYWYRQTLGQGPEFLTYFQNEAQLEKSRLLSDRFSAERPKGSFSTLEIQRTEQGDSAMYLCASSLARGDQPQHFGDGTRLSIL.

V and J are TRBV28 and TRBJ1-2; 11 bases are a match to TRBD1. The trim removed 8 bases at V and 3 bases at J, leaving 8 bases unmatched. The length of the CDR3 is 15 residues. Germline CDR1 MDHEN, CDR2 SYDVKM. The CDR3 loop is CASYSGQGAHYGYTF. The DNA of the CDR3 is TGTGCCAGCTACTCAGGACAGGGGGCACACTATGGCTACACCTTC.

The V and J genes are TRBV7-8 and TRBJ2-7; perhaps TRBD2 as D (5 bases). Germline CDR1 is SGHVS and CDR2 is FQNEAQ. CDR3 length: 16 residues. The V end was cut by 7 bases, the J end by 0 bases, with 19 bases between. Here the CDR3 DNA reads TGTGCCAGCACTCCTTCACTACGGGAAGGCTCCTACGAGCAGTACTTC. Translating it yields CASTPSLREGSYEQYF.

This chain uses TRBV20-1 with TRBJ2-3; no firm D call. Germline loops: CDR1 DFQATT, CDR2 SNEGSKA (reference sequence). CDR3 length: 15 amino acids. V lost 3 bases, J lost 0 bases, and 13 bases lay in between. CDR3 sequence reads: CSASPNSYSTDTQYF. CDR3 nucleotide sequence: TGCAGTGCTAGTCCGAACAGTTATAGCACAGATACGCAGTATTTT.

The table lists this clone with a count of one. The chain combines TRBV30 with TRBJ1-5; D is undetermined. The CDR3 length is 12 residues. The V end lost 3 bases, the J end lost 4 bases, and 7 bases lay between the germline ends. Looked up from germline, CDR1 is GTSNPN and CDR2 is SVGIG (reference sequence). For the CDR3, the DNA is TGTGCCTGGAGCCGGGGAAATCAGCCCCAGCATTTT. Protein sequence: CAWSRGNQPQHF.

The genes are TRBV11-1 and TRBJ1-4, with 10 bases matching TRBD1. Germline V gene lookup returns CDR1 SGHAT and CDR2 FQDESV (reference sequence). This CDR3 has 15 residues. The junction had 8 bases not matched to a gene; V was cut back by 5 bases and J by 8 bases. The chain's CDR3 is CASSQGQGRYEKLFF. As DNA, the CDR3 is TGTGCCAGCAGCCAGGGACAGGGGCGGTACGAAAAACTGTTTTTT.

This clone came up once. The CDR3 sequence: CASSVVMGGSTDTQYF. In DNA form, the CDR3 reads TGTGCCAGCAGCGTAGTGATGGGCGGGAGCACAGATACGCAGTATTTT. This chain links TRBV9 with TRBJ2-3; perhaps TRBD2 as D (5 bases). The CDR3 loop spans 16 amino acids. V was shortened by 0 bases and J by 0 bases, with 11 bases between the two germline ends. Germline V gene sequence: CDR1 SGDLS, CDR2 YYNGEE.

The V and J genes are TRBV7-2 and TRBJ2-2; D is ambiguous. The CDR3 consists of 14 residues. V lost 6 bases, J lost 1 base, and 9 bases lay in between. Germline assignment: CDR1 SGHTA and CDR2 FQGNSA. The CDR3 sequence: CASSSTRNTGELFF. The CDR3 DNA reads as TGTGCCAGCAGTAGTACTCGGAACACCGGGGAGCTGTTTTTT.